This is a list of T cell receptor beta chains from one sample in a study of naive and memory T cell subsets. TCRdb itself ran the UMI-ligation and nested PCR reads through MiXCR, one entry per CDR3 protein. The table includes around 30,000 distinct CDR3 sequences, approximately 7.1% detected once. The sequences come from skin, collected from a tuberculin skin test site. Every receptor here comes from an adult in good health. CDR3s include the opening cysteine and the closing phenylalanine or tryptophan. The D gene is left open where the match is weak. Clone size, where shown, is once, few, many, or a class for clones that have expanded.

CDR3nt	CDR3aa	d_gene	v_gene	abundance	j_gene
TGCAGTGCTACAAGCGGGGGGAACACAGATACGCAGTATTTT	CSATSGGNTDTQYF	TRBD2	TRBV20-1	many	TRBJ2-3
TGTGCCAGCAGCCCATCGTCCCGCTACGAGCAGTACTTC	CASSPSSRYEQYF	.	TRBV7-9	.	TRBJ2-7
TGTGCCAGCAGCCAAACCGGACCAGCGGGGGTTCGTGAGACCCAGTACTTC	CASSQTGPAGVRETQYF	TRBD2	TRBV7-6	many	TRBJ2-5
TGCAGTGCTAGAGATAGTCTAGCGGGGGGATGGGAAGAGACCCAGTACTTC	CSARDSLAGGWEETQYF	TRBD2	TRBV20-1	many	TRBJ2-5
TGCAGTGCCCCGAAAGGAGGGAGGGAATATTTT	CSAPKGGREYF	TRBD2	TRBV20-1	.	TRBJ2-3
TGTGCCAGCAGTTCGGACAGGGTCCAGGCCTCCTATGGCTACACCTTC	CASSSDRVQASYGYTF	TRBD1	TRBV27	many	TRBJ1-2
TGCGCCAGCAGACCCCGGGCAGCGGGGGCGCAAGAGACCCAGTACTTC	CASRPRAAGAQETQYF	TRBD2	TRBV5-1	few	TRBJ2-5
TGTGCCAGCAGCGACAGGGTGGTCACTGAAGCTTTCTTT	CASSDRVVTEAFF	TRBD1	TRBV6-1	many	TRBJ1-1
TGTGCCAGCAGCAGCGTCCACGTGAGCAATCAGCCCCAGCATTTT	CASSSVHVSNQPQHF	.	TRBV6-1	.	TRBJ1-5
TGTGCCAGCAGTTTATCGGGGGACTACGAGCAGTACTTC	CASSLSGDYEQYF	.	TRBV27	many	TRBJ2-7
TGTGCCAGCAGCACACAAGGCTACGAGCAGTACTTC	CASSTQGYEQYF	.	TRBV7-9	many	TRBJ2-7
TGTGCCAGCAGCTTAAGCCCGGGCAGGACTGAAGCTTTCTTT	CASSLSPGRTEAFF	.	TRBV7-3	many	TRBJ1-1
TGTGCCAGCAGTGACAGGGGGGCAGATACGCAGTATTTT	CASSDRGADTQYF	.	TRBV6-4	.	TRBJ2-3
TGTGCCAGCAGGAGAAATTTGGGGGAGTATTTT	CASRRNLGEYF	.	TRBV6-6	.	TRBJ2-3
TGCGCCAGCAGCCAAGACCCGGGGGGAAGCAATCAGCCCCAGCATTTT	CASSQDPGGSNQPQHF	.	TRBV4-1	.	TRBJ1-5
TGTGCCAGCAGCAGGGGACAGGGGGACACAGATACGCAGTATTTT	CASSRGQGDTDTQYF	TRBD1	TRBV7-3	.	TRBJ2-3
TGTGCCAGTAGGGATTACGGGACAGAAAAGAGCTCCTATAATTCACCCCTCCACTTT	CASRDYGTEKSSYNSPLHF	TRBD1	TRBV19	many	TRBJ1-6